Shown below are 32 T cell receptor beta chains from a single sample sequenced in a study. TCRdb recomputed calls from the 5' RACE reads with MiXCR, one row per CDR3 protein. The sample includes 35,000 to 50,000 distinct CDR3 sequences, 30% of them seen just once. Sequencing was carried out using tumor-infiltrating memory CD4+ T cells sorted from the breast tumor. As for subset: memory CD4+ T cells, CD4+CD45RO+CD25-. The receptor set was obtained from a female donor with breast cancer.

The V call is TRBV7-9, the J call TRBJ2-1; TRBD2 matches 8 bases. The CDR3 consists of 15 residues. Trimming took 6 bases from V and 5 from J; bases not matched to a gene: 9. Germline CDR1 is SEHNR and CDR2 is FQNEAQ (reference sequence). The CDR3 spells CASSPRGSGDNEQFF. Here the CDR3 DNA reads TGTGCCAGCAGTCCCCGGGGTAGCGGGGACAATGAGCAGTTCTTC.

The chain is built from TRBV5-1 and TRBJ2-2; no firm D call. The V gene lost 0 bases and the J gene lost 6 bases, with 12 bases spanning the gap. Looked up from germline, CDR1 is SGHRS and CDR2 is YFSETQ. This CDR3 region has 15 residues. The CDR3 loop is CASSLGRPGPGELFF. The CDR3 region has the DNA TGCGCCAGCAGCTTGGGCAGGCCAGGACCCGGGGAGCTGTTTTTT.

This clonotype was seen ten or more times. This chain connects TRBV4-3 to TRBJ2-5; D not resolved. Looked up from germline, CDR1 is LGHNA and CDR2 is YSLEER. Trimming removed 1 base at V and 3 bases at J, with 9 bases between. The CDR3 has 14 residues. The CDR3 reads CASSQVVLEETQYF. CDR3 sequence (DNA): TGCGCCAGCAGCCAAGTTGTATTGGAAGAGACCCAGTACTTC.

The rearrangement joins TRBV5-1 to TRBJ1-4, with 7 bases identical to TRBD1. Germline V gene sequence: CDR1 SGHRS, CDR2 YFSETQ. CDR3 length equals 15 residues. With 1 base clipped from V and 6 bases from J, the junction kept 6 bases outside the gene matches. CDR3 loop: CASSLQSGQHEKLFF. The CDR3 DNA reads TGCGCCAGCAGCTTGCAATCGGGACAGCATGAAAAACTGTTTTTT. The variable domain in full, with the rest retrieved from reference TRBV5-1 and TRBJ1-4, is KAGVTQTPRYLIKTRGQQVTLSCSPISGHRSVSWYQQTPGQGLQFLFEYFSETQRNKGNFPGRFSGRQFSNSRSEMNVSTLELGDSALYLCASSLQSGQHEKLFFGSGTQLSVL.

The chain uses TRBV2 and TRBJ1-1, with 7 bases fitting TRBD1. The CDR3 loop spans 15 amino acids. Germline CDR1 reads SNHLY; CDR2 reads FYNNEI. V was pared by 6 bases and J by 3 bases, with 10 bases of the junction left unmatched. CDR3 residues: CASRAITGVDTEAFF. Here the CDR3 DNA reads TGTGCCAGCAGGGCGATCACAGGGGTGGACACTGAAGCTTTCTTT.

About this clonotype: This may stem from a read error, because a much larger clone lies one nucleotide away. The chain links TRBV12-3 or TRBV12-4 to TRBJ2-6; possibly TRBD2 for D (6 bases). The CDR3 consists of 11 residues. The CDR3 loop is CASGGANVPTF. The CDR3 DNA is TGTGCCTCCGGAGGGGCCAACGTCCCGACTTTC.

The V call is TRBV7-6, the J call TRBJ1-1, with D possibly TRBD1 on 6 matching bases. The CDR3 extends over 13 amino acids. V was trimmed by 5 bases and J by 4 bases, leaving 11 bases between them. CDR1 and CDR2 from the germline V gene are SGHVS and FNYEAQ. CDR3 amino acids: CASSLQGSTEAFF. The CDR3 DNA reads as TGTGCCAGCAGCCTACAGGGAAGCACTGAAGCTTTCTTT.

The V call is TRBV6-1, the J call TRBJ2-2; 11 nucleotides align to TRBD1. From germline, CDR1 is MNHNS and CDR2 SASEGT. There are 19 residues in the CDR3. The junction had 6 bases not matched to a gene; V was cut back by 0 bases and J by 0 bases. The CDR3 nucleotides read TGTGCCAGCAGTGAAGCGTGGCCGGGACAGGGGGCGAACACCGGGGAGCTGTTTTTT. Its protein is CASSEAWPGQGANTGELFF.

The rearrangement uses TRBV28 and TRBJ2-3; TRBD2 matches at 10 bases. This CDR3 comprises 19 residues. The germline V gene encodes CDR1 MDHEN and CDR2 SYDVKM. Trimming at V came to 5 bases and at J to 6 bases, leaving 20 bases not matched to a gene. The CDR3 loop is CASSSGFGTSEGLSDTQYF. The CDR3 nucleotides read TGTGCCAGCAGTAGTGGGTTTGGGACTAGCGAGGGGTTAAGTGATACGCAGTATTTT.

J is TRBJ2-7 and V is TRBV5-1; D is unresolved. V was pared by 3 bases and J by 4 bases, with 11 bases between. This CDR3 is 13 amino acids long. Germline loops: CDR1 SGHRS, CDR2 YFSETQ. The CDR3 DNA reads as TGCGCCAGCAGCTCACCTACACGTTACGAGCAGTACTTC. It codes for CASSSPTRYEQYF. The entire variable domain, with the rest obtained from reference TRBV5-1 and TRBJ2-7, is as follows: KAGVTQTPRYLIKTRGQQVTLSCSPISGHRSVSWYQQTPGQGLQFLFEYFSETQRNKGNFPGRFSGRQFSNSRSEMNVSTLELGDSALYLCASSSPTRYEQYFGPGTRLTVT.

This chain links TRBV12-3 or TRBV12-4 with TRBJ2-5, with D perhaps given as TRBD1 or TRBD2 (6 bases each). The CDR3 is 13 amino acids. V lost 3 bases to trimming and J lost 4 bases, with 9 bases between them. DNA of the CDR3: TGTGCCAGCAGTTTTACGGGGGCAGAGACCCAGTACTTC. Translation: CASSFTGAETQYF.

In this sample, this clonotype turned up many times. The J gene is TRBJ2-2, the V gene TRBV6-4, with TRBD1 identical over 10 bases. The V gene's germline CDR1 is MRHNA and CDR2 SNTAGT. The CDR3 has 17 amino acids. V was pared by 4 bases and J by 4 bases, with 9 bases of the junction left unmatched. Here the CDR3 DNA reads TGTGCCAGCAGTGCACGGGGACAGGGGTCATCCACCGGGGAGCTGTTTTTT. This codes for CASSARGQGSSTGELFF.

As for this clonotype: Just one base apart from a much larger clone, this may be a read error. The V gene is TRBV7-6, the J gene TRBJ2-1, with TRBD1 matching 9 bases. There are 15 residues in the CDR3. Looked up from germline, CDR1 is SGHVS and CDR2 is FNYEAQ. The CDR3 nucleotides read TGTGCCTGCAGCTTAGCCCCCGACAGGGGGAATGAGCAGTTCTTC. It specifies CACSLAPDRGNEQFF.

The sample holds a few counts of this clonotype. The V call is TRBV7-9, the J call TRBJ1-2, with D tentatively TRBD1 (6 bases). CDR1 and CDR2 from the germline V gene are SEHNR and FQNEAQ (reference sequence). CDR3 length: 13 amino acids. Between the trimmed V and J ends, which lost 3 bases and 6 bases, there was a span of 11 bases. CDR3 sequence: CASSFSGVDGYTF. CDR3 in DNA: TGTGCCAGCAGCTTCTCAGGGGTTGATGGCTACACCTTC. Drawing the rest from reference TRBV7-9 and TRBJ1-2, the complete variable domain is DTGVSQNPRHKITKRGQNVTFRCDPISEHNRLYWYRQTLGQGPEFLTYFQNEAQLEKSRLLSDRFSAERPKGSFSTLEIQRTEQGDSAMYLCASSFSGVDGYTFGSGTRLTVV.

This clonotype appeared a single time. The chain uses TRBV6-1 and TRBJ2-5; D uncertain. The CDR3 is 13 residues long. The germline V gene has CDR1 MNHNS and CDR2 SASEGT. With 1 base removed from V and 3 bases from J, the gap between germline ends came to 6 bases. The CDR3 region is CASSEVLEETQYF. The CDR3 DNA sequence: TGTGCCAGCAGTGAAGTTCTAGAAGAGACCCAGTACTTC.

The chain is built from TRBV28 and TRBJ1-1; 8 bases align to TRBD1. Germline CDR1 is MDHEN and CDR2 is SYDVKM. The CDR3 extends over 15 amino acids. Germline trimming cut 4 bases from V and 0 bases from J; bases unmatched to any gene: 4. The CDR3 nucleotides are TGTGCCAGCAGTTACAGGGGGGCATTGAACACTGAAGCTTTCTTT. This codes for CASSYRGALNTEAFF. Full variable domain (missing parts from reference TRBV28 and TRBJ1-1): DVKVTQSSRYLVKRTGEKVFLECVQDMDHENMFWYRQDPGLGLRLIYFSYDVKMKEKGDIPEGYSVSREKKERFSLILESASTNQTSMYLCASSYRGALNTEAFFGQGTRLTVV.

The chain joins TRBV9 to TRBJ2-7, with D perhaps TRBD1 or TRBD2 (6 bases each). The germline V gene encodes CDR1 SGDLS and CDR2 YYNGEE. Trimming cost V 3 bases and J 2 bases, with 18 bases left between them. The CDR3 loop spans 16 amino acids. The CDR3 loop reads CASSAGAVGPPYEQYF. The CDR3 DNA follows: TGTGCCAGCAGCGCGGGGGCTGTGGGACCACCCTACGAGCAGTACTTC.

The chain employs TRBV5-1 and TRBJ2-7; 7 bases map to TRBD2. There are 14 residues in the CDR3. CDR1 is SGHRS, CDR2 YFSETQ, per germline. V lost 0 bases, J lost 3 bases, and 3 bases stayed unmatched. CDR3 in DNA: TGCGCCAGCAGCTTGGGGCTAGCGGTCTACGAGCAGTACTTC. It specifies CASSLGLAVYEQYF. The full variable domain, in which reference TRBV5-1 and TRBJ2-7 provide the parts outside the CDR3, is KAGVTQTPRYLIKTRGQQVTLSCSPISGHRSVSWYQQTPGQGLQFLFEYFSETQRNKGNFPGRFSGRQFSNSRSEMNVSTLELGDSALYLCASSLGLAVYEQYFGPGTRLTVT.

As concerns this clonotype: One end of the junction varies from germline; a read error may be responsible. The CDR3 region has the DNA TGCGCCGGCAGCCAAGGCCAGGAGCTCTCTGGAAACACCATATATTTT. Translating it yields CAGSQGQELSGNTIYF. V and J are TRBV4-1 and TRBJ1-3; D gene ambiguous. Germline V gene lookup returns CDR1 MGHRA and CDR2 YSYEKL. The CDR3 has 16 amino acids.

The rearrangement uses TRBV5-6 and TRBJ2-1; D call uncertain. The CDR3 contains 13 residues. Germline loops: CDR1 SGHDT, CDR2 YYEEEE. The V and J ends lost 7 bases and 7 bases respectively, with 15 bases between them. CDR3 amino acids: CASGPTGLNEQFF. CDR3 sequence (DNA): TGTGCCAGCGGGCCAACTGGGTTGAATGAGCAGTTCTTC.

The rearrangement joins TRBV20-1 to TRBJ2-1; 8 bases line up with TRBD2. The CDR3 is made up of 17 amino acids. Germline V gives CDR1 DFQATT, CDR2 SNEGSKA (reference sequence). The J segment lost 2 bases and the V segment lost 0 bases, leaving 9 bases of the junction unmatched. The CDR3 here is CSARDGAGGLTYNEQFF. CDR3 in DNA: TGCAGTGCTAGAGATGGCGCGGGAGGCCTAACCTACAATGAGCAGTTCTTC.

This clonotype appeared a few times. This chain's CDR3 is CASSGAATNTGELFF. CDR3 nucleotide sequence: TGTGCCAGCAGTGGGGCAGCCACGAACACCGGGGAGCTGTTTTTT. The chain couples TRBV6-1 to TRBJ2-2, with unresolved D. Germline V gives CDR1 MNHNS, CDR2 SASEGT. Trimming took 4 bases from V and 0 from J, leaving 9 bases between them. The length of the CDR3 is 15 residues.

Many counts were recorded for this clonotype. The rearrangement uses TRBV5-1 and TRBJ1-2, with a tentative D call TRBD1 (6 bases). This CDR3 is 15 amino acids long. V dropped 4 bases and J dropped 3 bases, with 16 bases sitting between them. Germline CDR1 and CDR2: SGHRS and YFSETQ. The CDR3 DNA sequence: TGCGCCAGCAGCCCCGCTCGGGGGGCCCACTATGGCTACACCTTC. This encodes CASSPARGAHYGYTF.

This clonotype was found many times. This chain uses TRBV7-9 with TRBJ1-1; TRBD1 agrees at 7 bases. With 1 base clipped from V and 0 bases from J, the junction kept 11 bases outside the gene matches. Germline V gene data show CDR1 as SEHNR and CDR2 as FQNEAQ (reference sequence). This CDR3 region has 18 residues. The CDR3 loop reads CASSLEDRQGGMNTEAFF. DNA of the CDR3: TGTGCCAGCAGCTTAGAGGATCGACAGGGTGGCATGAACACTGAAGCTTTCTTT.

This chain links TRBV4-3 with TRBJ2-5; D is unclear. CDR3 size: 14 residues. Per the germline V gene, CDR1 is LGHNA and CDR2 is YSLEER. Trimming took off 1 base at V and 4 bases at J, with 10 bases between the two ends. Here the CDR3 reads CASSQVPGRETQYF. The CDR3 nucleotides read TGCGCCAGCAGCCAAGTCCCCGGACGAGAGACCCAGTACTTC.

The rearrangement joins TRBV14 to TRBJ2-3; D not resolved. Germline CDR1 SGHDN, CDR2 FVKESK. The CDR3 consists of 11 residues. The ends were cut back, 3 bases at V and 8 bases at J, with 6 bases in the middle. For the CDR3, the DNA is TGTGCCAGCAGCCATGAGTCTACGCAGTATTTT. Its protein product is CASSHESTQYF.

There are a few counts of this clonotype. The chain couples TRBV7-2 to TRBJ2-2; D unresolved. Trimming stripped 3 bases from V and 2 bases from J, with 7 bases between. The V gene's germline CDR1 is SGHTA and CDR2 FQGNSA. The CDR3 sequence is 14 residues long. The CDR3 DNA reads TGTGCCAGCAGCTTCCGACTCAACACCGGGGAGCTGTTTTTT. Its protein is CASSFRLNTGELFF.

V gene TRBV20-1 combines with J gene TRBJ2-1; 8 nucleotides agree with TRBD2. Germline V lookup: CDR1 DFQATT, CDR2 SNEGSKA (reference sequence). This CDR3 spans 14 amino acids. Trimming at V came to 7 bases and at J to 2 bases, leaving 7 bases not matched to a gene. The chain's CDR3 is CSVHTSGPYNEQFF. In DNA form, the CDR3 reads TGCAGTGTTCACACTAGCGGACCCTACAATGAGCAGTTCTTC.

A few counts support this clonotype. V usage is TRBV4-1 and J usage is TRBJ1-2; perhaps TRBD1 as D (6 bases). Trimming took off 1 base at V and 2 bases at J, with 8 bases between the two ends. Germline loops: CDR1 MGHRA, CDR2 YSYEKL. The CDR3 is made up of 14 amino acids. The CDR3 here is CASSQVGGNYGYTF. The DNA of the CDR3 is TGCGCCAGCAGCCAAGTTGGGGGCAACTATGGCTACACCTTC.

This clonotype has ten or more counts. The chain has TRBV4-1 and TRBJ2-3; 7 bases fit TRBD2. CDR1 and CDR2 (germline): MGHRA, YSYEKL. The CDR3 extends over 15 amino acids. J was trimmed by 1 base and V by 6 bases; bases with no gene match: 7. Here the CDR3 reads CASRVIAGRTDTQYF. In DNA form, the CDR3 reads TGCGCCAGCAGGGTAATAGCGGGCCGCACAGATACGCAGTATTTT.

This clonotype turned up a few times. The V call is TRBV10-3, the J call TRBJ1-4; tentatively, D is TRBD1 (5 bases). CDR1 is ENHRY, CDR2 SYGVKD, per germline. CDR3 length equals 15 residues. The V and J ends lost 0 bases and 8 bases respectively, with 13 bases between them. In nucleotides, the CDR3 is TGTGCCATCAGTGAGTCAACAGGAACCCTCGAAAAACTGTTTTTT. Translating it yields CAISESTGTLEKLFF.

This clonotype has only a few counts. V and J are TRBV5-1 and TRBJ2-7; 8 positions match TRBD2. The germline V gene has CDR1 SGHRS and CDR2 YFSETQ. Trimming removed 4 bases from V and 5 bases from J; junction bases left unmatched: 11. This CDR3 has 15 residues. CDR3 DNA sequence: TGCGCCAGCAGCCTGACCCAGCGGGAGTATAACGAGCAGTACTTC. Amino acids: CASSLTQREYNEQYF.